A single sample gave rise to the 2 T cell receptor beta chains below, sequenced in a study of blood T cell repertoires in COVID-19. TCRdb's table, derived via immunoSEQ multiplex PCR, lists solely in-frame clones and lacks some. This table has almost 400,000 clones, 85% to 90% appearing once. The sample taken for sequencing was PBMCs or T cells enriched from blood (not recorded which). The receptors originated from a woman aged 25 to 39 who had recovered from COVID-19.

The chain links TRBV30 to TRBJ1-2, with D perhaps matching TRBD1 (5 bases). The CDR3 covers 11 residues. The germline V gene encodes CDR1 GTSNPN and CDR2 SVGIG (reference sequence). Trimming removed 5 bases from V and 5 bases from J, with 9 bases in between. The CDR3 DNA reads TGTGCCTGGTGGACACCGTATGGCTACACCTTC. Residues: CAWWTPYGYTF.

This sequence joins TRBV2 and TRBJ2-2; a weak D match, TRBD2 (6 bases). V was cut by 5 bases and J by 3 bases, with 16 bases left in between. Per the germline V gene, CDR1 is SNHLY and CDR2 is FYNNEI. The CDR3 length is 16 residues. CDR3: CASSPYPTSYTGELFF. The CDR3 DNA reads as TGTGCCAGCAGTCCCTATCCGACTAGTTACACCGGGGAGCTGTTTTTT.